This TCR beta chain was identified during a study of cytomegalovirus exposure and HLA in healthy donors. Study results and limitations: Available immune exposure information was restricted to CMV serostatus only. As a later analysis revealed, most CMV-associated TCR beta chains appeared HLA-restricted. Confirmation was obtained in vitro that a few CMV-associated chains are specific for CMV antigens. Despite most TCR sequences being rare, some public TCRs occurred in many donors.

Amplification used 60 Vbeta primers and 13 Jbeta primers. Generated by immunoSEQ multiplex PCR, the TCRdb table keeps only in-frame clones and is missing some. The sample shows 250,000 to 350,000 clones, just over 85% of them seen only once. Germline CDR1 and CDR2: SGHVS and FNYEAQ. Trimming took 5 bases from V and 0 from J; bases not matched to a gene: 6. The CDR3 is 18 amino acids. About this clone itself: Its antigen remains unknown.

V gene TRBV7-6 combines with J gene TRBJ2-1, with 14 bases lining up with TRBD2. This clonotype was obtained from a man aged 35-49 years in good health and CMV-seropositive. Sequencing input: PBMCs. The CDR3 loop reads CASSPGLAGDPSYNEQFF. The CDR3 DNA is TGTGCCAGCAGCCCGGGACTAGCGGGAGACCCCTCCTACAATGAGCAGTTCTTC.